Each of the 26 T cell receptor beta chains below was sequenced from the same sample in a study of OX40 agonist ivuxolimab in advanced cancers. Produced via immunoSEQ multiplex PCR; TCRdb's table is partial and in-frame only. The data show about 82,000 clones, with roughly nine tenths seen just once and 0.35% to 0.45% held by the top ten. Sequenced here: CD4+ or CD8+ T cells sorted from blood, sampled in a trial of the OX40 agonist ivuxolimab. The receptor source for this set is an adult with an advanced solid tumor such as melanoma, head and neck, liver or kidney cancer.

This clone occurred a few times. The V gene is TRBV11-2, the J gene TRBJ2-4; 11 nucleotides agree with TRBD2. Trimming removed 4 bases from V and 0 bases from J; junction bases left unmatched: 8. Germline lookup yields CDR1 SGHAT and CDR2 FQNNGV. The CDR3 sequence is 18 residues long. CDR3 nucleotides: TGTGCCAGCAGCTCCGTAGCGGGAGGGGGTATAGCCAAAAACATTCAGTACTTC. Translated, it gives CASSSVAGGGIAKNIQYF.

The gene calls are TRBV9 and TRBJ2-1; D is unclear. This CDR3 region has 17 residues. Germline assignment: CDR1 SGDLS and CDR2 YYNGEE. Between the trimmed V and J ends, which lost 0 bases and 0 bases, there was a span of 13 bases. The chain's CDR3 is CASSVVAEIYSYNEQFF. Written as DNA, the CDR3 is TGTGCCAGCAGCGTAGTAGCAGAAATATACTCCTACAATGAGCAGTTCTTC.

The rearrangement uses TRBV18 and TRBJ1-2; D is uncertain. CDR1 KGHSH and CDR2 LQKENI come from the germline V gene. The germline V and J ends were trimmed by 3 bases and 6 bases, with 11 bases remaining between them. The CDR3 is 13 residues long. The CDR3 sequence is CASSPPMTDGYTF. The CDR3 region has the DNA TGTGCCAGCTCACCCCCTATGACCGATGGCTACACCTTC.

V is TRBV29-1 and J is TRBJ2-6, with D possibly TRBD1 on 5 matching bases. Trimming left V 6 bases short and J 1 base short, with 7 bases between. The CDR3 runs to 13 residues. From germline, CDR1 is SQVTM and CDR2 ANQGSEA. The CDR3 DNA reads as TGCAGCGTGGACATTTCTGGGGCCAACGTCCTGACTTTC. Protein sequence: CSVDISGANVLTF.

V gene TRBV7-9 combines with J gene TRBJ2-7; 10 bases align to TRBD2. The germline gives CDR1 SEHNR, CDR2 FQNEAQ (reference sequence). The CDR3 length is 16 residues. V lost 5 bases to trimming and J lost 3 bases; unmatched junction nucleotides: 10. CDR3 sequence (DNA): TGTGCCAGCAGCCAACTAGCGGGAAAGGGGGACTACGAGCAGTACTTC. Translation gives CASSQLAGKGDYEQYF.

The V call is TRBV18, the J call TRBJ2-3; D may be TRBD1 (5 bases). The germline gives CDR1 KGHSH, CDR2 LQKENI. The CDR3 length is 15 residues. V was pared by 0 bases and J by 0 bases, with 7 bases between. CDR3: CASSPPGASTDTQYF. DNA for the CDR3: TGTGCCAGCTCACCACCAGGGGCTAGCACAGATACGCAGTATTTT.

The chain is built from TRBV4-3 and TRBJ2-2; possibly TRBD2 for D (6 bases). The CDR3 has 16 residues. CDR1 and CDR2 (germline): LGHNA, YSLEER. V was trimmed by 0 bases and J by 4 bases, leaving 12 bases between them. The CDR3 coding sequence is TGCGCCAGCAGCCAAGACGGGAGAAGATCCACCGGGGAGCTGTTTTTT. Translating it yields CASSQDGRRSTGELFF.

The gene calls are TRBV7-2 and TRBJ1-1; possibly TRBD1 for D (5 bases). Trimming stripped 5 bases from V and 4 bases from J, with 11 bases between. CDR1 and CDR2 (germline): SGHTA, FQGNSA. The CDR3 spans 13 residues. As DNA, the CDR3 is TGTGCCAGCAGCCCAGGTGGGGGCACTGAAGCTTTCTTT. It specifies CASSPGGGTEAFF. Combining the CDR3 with reference TRBV7-2 and TRBJ1-1 gives the whole variable domain GAGVSQSPSNKVTEKGKDVELRCDPISGHTALYWYRQSLGQGLEFLIYFQGNSAPDKSGLPSDRFSAERTGGSVSTLTIQRTQQEDSAVYLCASSPGGGTEAFFGQGTRLTVV.

This rearrangement joins TRBV20-1 to TRBJ2-5; possible D gene TRBD2, 6 bases. CDR3 size: 11 residues. Germline V gene sequence: CDR1 DFQATT, CDR2 SNEGSKA (reference sequence). Trimming cost V 5 bases and J 9 bases, with 13 bases left between them. The CDR3: CSASAGGAQYF. In DNA form, the CDR3 reads TGCAGTGCTTCGGCGGGCGGGGCCCAGTACTTC.

This clone was counted between two and nine times. CDR3 loop: CASSPGLGYTF. CDR3 in DNA: TGTGCCAGCAGCCCAGGGCTTGGCTACACCTTC. The rearrangement joins TRBV7-9 to TRBJ1-2; a weak D match, TRBD1 (5 bases). Germline V gene lookup returns CDR1 SEHNR and CDR2 FQNEAQ (reference sequence). The V end lost 5 bases, the J end lost 7 bases, and 8 bases lay between the germline ends. This CDR3 comprises 11 residues.

The genes are TRBV7-2 and TRBJ2-7; 12 nucleotides match TRBD1. V gave up 4 bases and J gave up 6 bases; unmatched junction bases: 10. Per the germline V gene, CDR1 is SGHTA and CDR2 is FQGNSA. This CDR3 has 16 amino acids. Written as DNA, the CDR3 is TGTGCCAGCAGCTGGGGACAGGGGGCAAGACCGGGCGAGCAGTACTTC. This gives the protein CASSWGQGARPGEQYF.

This chain joins TRBV7-2 and TRBJ2-7, with TRBD1 identical over 7 bases. This CDR3 spans 15 amino acids. Germline lookup yields CDR1 SGHTA and CDR2 FQGNSA. The junction had 9 bases not matched to a gene; V was cut back by 6 bases and J by 1 base. The CDR3 loop reads CASRVTGIQSYEQYF. CDR3 sequence (DNA): TGTGCCAGCAGGGTGACAGGGATTCAGTCCTACGAGCAGTACTTC.

The genes are TRBV5-1 and TRBJ1-5; D is uncertain. The germline V gene encodes CDR1 SGHRS and CDR2 YFSETQ. The CDR3 contains 15 residues. V lost 7 bases and J lost 5, with 19 bases in between. Here the CDR3 reads CASWAGDLVDQPQHF. CDR3 sequence (DNA): TGCGCCAGCTGGGCTGGGGATTTAGTTGATCAGCCCCAGCATTTT.

The V gene is TRBV6-4, the J gene TRBJ2-2; 13 nucleotides match TRBD2. Germline V gene sequence: CDR1 MRHNA, CDR2 SNTAGT. The CDR3 is 17 residues long. With 5 bases clipped from V and 3 bases from J, the junction kept 6 bases outside the gene matches. The CDR3 DNA sequence: TGTGCCAGCAGTAAACTAGCGGGGGGGATAGACACCGGGGAGCTGTTTTTT. Translating it yields CASSKLAGGIDTGELFF.

This chain uses TRBV4-2 with TRBJ2-1, with unresolved D. CDR3 length: 14 amino acids. The germline V gene has CDR1 LGHNA and CDR2 YNFKEQ. The ends were cut back, 3 bases at V and 3 bases at J, with 9 bases in the middle. As DNA, the CDR3 is TGTGCCAGCAGCCACTTGTATGGCTACAATGAGCAGTTCTTC. Its protein product is CASSHLYGYNEQFF.

The gene calls are TRBV18 and TRBJ2-7; possibly TRBD2 for D (5 bases). The CDR3 contains 15 residues. Germline V gene data show CDR1 as KGHSH and CDR2 as LQKENI. Between the trimmed V and J ends, which lost 1 base and 3 bases, there was a span of 13 bases. The CDR3 spells CASSPRVGEYYEQYF. The CDR3 nucleotides are TGTGCCAGCTCACCACGGGTGGGAGAGTACTACGAGCAGTACTTC.

The J gene is TRBJ2-1, the V gene TRBV9; D may be TRBD1 (6 bases). The CDR3 totals 15 residues. CDR1 is SGDLS and CDR2 is YYNGEE in the germline V gene. V lost 0 bases to trimming and J lost 6 bases, with 13 bases between them. The CDR3 DNA reads as TGTGCCAGCAGCGTAGCCGCAGGGGCCCCCAATGAGCAGTTCTTC. Residues: CASSVAAGAPNEQFF.

V gene TRBV28 combines with J gene TRBJ1-2; a weak D match, TRBD1 (6 bases). The CDR3 runs to 13 residues. V lost 9 bases and J 2 bases, leaving 13 bases between the germline ends. The germline CDR1 and CDR2 sequences are MDHEN and SYDVKM. The CDR3 loop reads CASKGGPNYGYTF. For the CDR3, the DNA is TGTGCCAGTAAAGGGGGACCGAACTATGGCTACACCTTC.

The rearrangement joins TRBV27 to TRBJ2-6; D could derive from TRBD1 or TRBD2 (5 bases each). V lost 1 base and J 0 bases, leaving 16 bases between the germline ends. CDR1 is MNHEY and CDR2 is SMNVEV in the germline V gene (reference sequence). The CDR3 runs 19 residues. DNA for the CDR3: TGTGCCAGCAGTTTATGGGATCCGGGACGCCTCTCTGGGGCCAACGTCCTGACTTTC. Translated, it gives CASSLWDPGRLSGANVLTF.

The chain has TRBV5-8 and TRBJ1-5; the match to TRBD1 covers 8 bases. Looked up from germline, CDR1 is SGHTS and CDR2 is YDEGEE. J was trimmed by 3 bases and V by 4 bases; bases with no gene match: 9. CDR3 length: 16 amino acids. The CDR3 is CASSGVGTGNNQPQHF. The CDR3 DNA reads as TGTGCCAGCAGCGGCGTGGGGACAGGCAACAATCAGCCCCAGCATTTT.

The J gene is TRBJ2-1, the V gene TRBV5-1; 15 bases align to TRBD2. Germline CDR1 and CDR2: SGHRS and YFSETQ. The V and J ends lost 3 bases and 0 bases, in that order; junction bases with no gene match: 4. The CDR3 length is 18 residues. As DNA, the CDR3 is TGCGCCAGCAGCTACGGACTAGCGGGAGGGAGCTCCTACAATGAGCAGTTCTTC. It translates to CASSYGLAGGSSYNEQFF.

This chain joins TRBV28 and TRBJ2-3; D unclear. This CDR3 region has 12 residues. Trimming removed 3 bases at V and 2 bases at J, with 3 bases between. Germline V CDR1 and CDR2: MDHEN, SYDVKM. CDR3 amino acids: CASSLFTDTQYF. CDR3 in DNA: TGTGCCAGCAGTTTGTTCACAGATACGCAGTATTTT.

The chain couples TRBV6-5 to TRBJ2-7, with D unclear. Germline CDR1 reads MNHEY; CDR2 reads SVGAGI. Between the trimmed V and J ends, which lost 6 bases and 4 bases, there was a span of 19 bases. The CDR3 contains 15 residues. This CDR3 reads CASSPAPARAYEQYF. The CDR3 DNA is TGTGCCAGCAGCCCCGCACCCGCCCGGGCATACGAGCAGTACTTC.

V is TRBV19 and J is TRBJ2-3; D is tentatively TRBD1 or TRBD2 (5 bases each). The CDR3 spans 15 residues. V lost 7 bases and J lost 2, with 16 bases in between. Germline-derived CDR1 and CDR2 are LNHDA and SQIVND (reference sequence). CDR3 nucleotides: TGTGCCAGTACCTCAACGGGGCAGGACACAGATACGCAGTATTTT. This encodes CASTSTGQDTDTQYF.

The chain combines TRBV4-2 with TRBJ1-4; D not resolved. The V gene's germline CDR1 is LGHNA and CDR2 YNFKEQ. The CDR3 runs to 17 residues. V lost 0 bases, J lost 0 bases, and 11 bases lay in between. The CDR3 loop is CASSQDYNRATNEKLFF. Written as DNA, the CDR3 is TGTGCCAGCAGCCAAGATTACAACAGAGCAACTAATGAAAAACTGTTTTTT.

This rearrangement joins TRBV28 to TRBJ1-5, with D perhaps TRBD1 (6 bases). Germline V gives CDR1 MDHEN, CDR2 SYDVKM. The CDR3 is 14 residues long. V was trimmed by 6 bases and J by 2 bases, leaving 11 bases between them. CDR3 sequence reads: CASSQPGGNQPQHF. The CDR3 coding sequence is TGTGCCAGCAGCCAGCCAGGGGGCAATCAGCCCCAGCATTTT. Supplemented by reference TRBV28 and TRBJ1-5, the full variable domain reads DVKVTQSSRYLVKRTGEKVFLECVQDMDHENMFWYRQDPGLGLRLIYFSYDVKMKEKGDIPEGYSVSREKKERFSLILESASTNQTSMYLCASSQPGGNQPQHFGDGTRLSIL.